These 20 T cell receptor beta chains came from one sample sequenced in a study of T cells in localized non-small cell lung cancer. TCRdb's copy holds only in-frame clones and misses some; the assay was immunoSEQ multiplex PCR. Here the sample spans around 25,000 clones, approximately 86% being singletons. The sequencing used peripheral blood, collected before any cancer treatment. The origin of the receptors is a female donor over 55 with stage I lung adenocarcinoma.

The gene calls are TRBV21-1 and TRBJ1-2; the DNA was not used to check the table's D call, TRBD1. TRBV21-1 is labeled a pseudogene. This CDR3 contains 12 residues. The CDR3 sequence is CASDRDRKGYTF. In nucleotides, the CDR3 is TGTGCCAGCGACCGCGACAGGAAGGGCTACACCTTC.

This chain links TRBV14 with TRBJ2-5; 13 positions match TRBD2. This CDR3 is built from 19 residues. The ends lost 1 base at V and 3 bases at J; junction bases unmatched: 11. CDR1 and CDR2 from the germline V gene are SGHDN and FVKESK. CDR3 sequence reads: CASSQAVTSGRLRKETQYF. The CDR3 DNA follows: TGTGCCAGCAGCCAAGCCGTGACTAGCGGGAGGTTGCGTAAAGAGACCCAGTACTTC. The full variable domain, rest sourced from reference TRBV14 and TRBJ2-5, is EAGVTQFPSHSVIEKGQTVTLRCDPISGHDNLYWYRRVMGKEIKFLLHFVKESKQDESGMPNNRFLAERTGGTYSTLKVQPAELEDSGVYFCASSQAVTSGRLRKETQYFGPGTRLLVL.

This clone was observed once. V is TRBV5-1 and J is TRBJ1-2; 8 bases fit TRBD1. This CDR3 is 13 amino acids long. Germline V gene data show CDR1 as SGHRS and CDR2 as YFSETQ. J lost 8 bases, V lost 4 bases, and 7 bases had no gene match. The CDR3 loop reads CASSPGTGPGYTF. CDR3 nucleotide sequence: TGCGCCAGCAGCCCGGGGACAGGCCCCGGCTACACCTTC.

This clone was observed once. The CDR3 nucleotides are TGTGCCAGCTCACCGGGGTTATTATTCGGAGAGACCCAGTACTTC. It encodes CASSPGLLFGETQYF. J is TRBJ2-5 and V is TRBV18, with D uncertain. Trimming cost V 3 bases and J 4 bases, with 15 bases left between them. Germline values: CDR1 KGHSH, CDR2 LQKENI. The CDR3 length is 15 residues.

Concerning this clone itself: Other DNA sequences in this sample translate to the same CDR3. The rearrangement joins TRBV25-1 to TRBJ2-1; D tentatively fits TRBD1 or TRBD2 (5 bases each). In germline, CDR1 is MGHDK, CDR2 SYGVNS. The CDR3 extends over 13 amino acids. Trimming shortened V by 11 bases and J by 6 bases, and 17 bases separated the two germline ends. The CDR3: CAVPGPTGNEQFF. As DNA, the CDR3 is TGTGCCGTCCCGGGACCAACCGGCAATGAGCAGTTCTTC.

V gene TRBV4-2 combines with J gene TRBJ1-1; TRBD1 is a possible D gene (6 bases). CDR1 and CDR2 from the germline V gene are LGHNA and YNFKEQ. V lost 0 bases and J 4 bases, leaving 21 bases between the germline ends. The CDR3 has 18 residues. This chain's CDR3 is CASSQEALHSGGFTEAFF. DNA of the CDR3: TGTGCCAGCAGCCAAGAAGCTCTCCATTCGGGGGGCTTCACTGAAGCTTTCTTT.

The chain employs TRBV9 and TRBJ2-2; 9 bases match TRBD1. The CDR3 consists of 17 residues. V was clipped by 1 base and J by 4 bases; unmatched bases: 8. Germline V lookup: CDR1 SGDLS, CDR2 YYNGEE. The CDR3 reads CASSVLMGDRATGELFF. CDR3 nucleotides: TGTGCCAGCAGCGTACTTATGGGGGACAGGGCCACCGGGGAGCTGTTTTTT.

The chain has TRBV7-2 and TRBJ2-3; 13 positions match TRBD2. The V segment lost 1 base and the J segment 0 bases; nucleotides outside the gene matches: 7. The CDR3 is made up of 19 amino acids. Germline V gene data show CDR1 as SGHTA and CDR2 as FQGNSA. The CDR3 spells CASSLGFGTSGVSTDTQYF. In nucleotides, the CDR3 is TGTGCCAGCAGCTTAGGTTTTGGGACTAGCGGGGTAAGCACAGATACGCAGTATTTT. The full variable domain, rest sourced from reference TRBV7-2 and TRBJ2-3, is GAGVSQSPSNKVTEKGKDVELRCDPISGHTALYWYRQSLGQGLEFLIYFQGNSAPDKSGLPSDRFSAERTGGSVSTLTIQRTQQEDSAVYLCASSLGFGTSGVSTDTQYFGPGTRLTVL.

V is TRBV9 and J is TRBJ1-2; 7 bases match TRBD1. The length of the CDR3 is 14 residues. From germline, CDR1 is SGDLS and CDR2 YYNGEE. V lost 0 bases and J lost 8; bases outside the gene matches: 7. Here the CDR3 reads CASSVASDREGYTF. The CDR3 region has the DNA TGTGCCAGCAGCGTAGCATCAGACAGGGAGGGCTACACCTTC. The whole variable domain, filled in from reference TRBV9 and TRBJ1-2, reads DSGVTQTPKHLITATGQRVTLRCSPRSGDLSVYWYQQSLDQGLQFLIQYYNGEERAKGNILERFSAQQFPDLHSELNLSSLELGDSALYFCASSVASDREGYTFGSGTRLTVV.

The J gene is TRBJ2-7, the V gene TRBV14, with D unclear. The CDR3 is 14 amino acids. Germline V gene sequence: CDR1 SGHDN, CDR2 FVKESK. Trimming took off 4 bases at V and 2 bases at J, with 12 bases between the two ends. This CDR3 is CASSLFLSTYEQYF. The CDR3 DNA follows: TGTGCCAGCAGCCTATTTTTGTCCACCTACGAGCAGTACTTC.

CDR3 sequence: CASSLIRGTGELFF. CDR3 DNA: TGTGCCAGCAGCTTGATTCGGGGGACCGGGGAGCTGTTTTTT. The chain joins TRBV5-6 to TRBJ2-2, with a tentative D call TRBD2 (6 bases). The V and J ends lost 1 base and 5 bases respectively, with 9 bases between them. The CDR3 is 14 amino acids. Germline V gives CDR1 SGHDT, CDR2 YYEEEE.

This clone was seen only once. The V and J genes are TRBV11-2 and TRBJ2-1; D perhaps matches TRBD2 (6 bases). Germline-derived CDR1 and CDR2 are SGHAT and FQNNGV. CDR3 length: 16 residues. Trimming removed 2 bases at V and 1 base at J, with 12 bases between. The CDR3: CASSLSFAGSYNEQFF. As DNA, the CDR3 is TGTGCCAGCAGCTTAAGTTTCGCGGGATCCTACAATGAGCAGTTCTTC.

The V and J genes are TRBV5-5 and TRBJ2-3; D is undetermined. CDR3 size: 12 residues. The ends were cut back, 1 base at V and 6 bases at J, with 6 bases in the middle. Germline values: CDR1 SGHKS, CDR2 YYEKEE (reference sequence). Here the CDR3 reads CASSLSLDTQYF. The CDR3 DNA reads TGTGCCAGCAGCTTGTCCCTGGATACGCAGTATTTT.

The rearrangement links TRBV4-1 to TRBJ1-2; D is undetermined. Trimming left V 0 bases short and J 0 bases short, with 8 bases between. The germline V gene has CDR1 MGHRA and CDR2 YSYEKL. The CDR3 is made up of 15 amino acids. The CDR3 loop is CASSQEPGANYGYTF. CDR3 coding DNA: TGCGCCAGCAGCCAAGAACCGGGAGCTAACTATGGCTACACCTTC.

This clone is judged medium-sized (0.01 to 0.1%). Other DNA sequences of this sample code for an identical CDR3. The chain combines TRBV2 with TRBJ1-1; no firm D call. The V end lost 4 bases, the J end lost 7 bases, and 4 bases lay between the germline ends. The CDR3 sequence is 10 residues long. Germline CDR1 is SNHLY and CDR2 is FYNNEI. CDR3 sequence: CASSVGEAFF. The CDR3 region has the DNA TGTGCCAGCAGTGTGGGTGAAGCTTTCTTT.

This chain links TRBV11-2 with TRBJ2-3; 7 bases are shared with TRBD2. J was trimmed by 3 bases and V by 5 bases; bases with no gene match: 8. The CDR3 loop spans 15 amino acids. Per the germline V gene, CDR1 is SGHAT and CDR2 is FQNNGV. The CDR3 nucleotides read TGTGCCAGCAGCCCCTGGACTAGTCCGACAGATACGCAGTATTTT. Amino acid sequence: CASSPWTSPTDTQYF. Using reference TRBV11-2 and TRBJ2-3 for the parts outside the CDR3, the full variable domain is EAGVAQSPRYKIIEKRQSVAFWCNPISGHATLYWYQQILGQGPKLLIQFQNNGVVDDSQLPKDRFSAERLKGVDSTLKIQPAKLEDSAVYLCASSPWTSPTDTQYFGPGTRLTVL.

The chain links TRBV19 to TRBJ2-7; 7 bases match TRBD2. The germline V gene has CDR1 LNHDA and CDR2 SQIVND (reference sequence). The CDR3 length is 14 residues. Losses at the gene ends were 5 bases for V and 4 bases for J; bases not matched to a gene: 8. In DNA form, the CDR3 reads TGTGCCAGTAGTTCTACTGCGGGAGTGTACGAGCAGTACTTC. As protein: CASSSTAGVYEQYF.

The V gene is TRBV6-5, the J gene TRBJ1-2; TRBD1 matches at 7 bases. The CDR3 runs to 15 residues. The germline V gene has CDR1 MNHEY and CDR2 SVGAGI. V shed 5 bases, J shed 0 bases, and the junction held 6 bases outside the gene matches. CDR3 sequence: CASSQDRSANYGYTF. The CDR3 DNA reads TGTGCCAGCAGTCAGGACAGGTCAGCTAACTATGGCTACACCTTC.

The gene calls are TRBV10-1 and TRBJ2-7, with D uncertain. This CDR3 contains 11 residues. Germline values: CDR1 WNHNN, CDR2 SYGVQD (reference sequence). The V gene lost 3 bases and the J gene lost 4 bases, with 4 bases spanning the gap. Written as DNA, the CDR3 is TGCGCCAGCAGTGATGGGTACGAGCAGTACTTC. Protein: CASSDGYEQYF.

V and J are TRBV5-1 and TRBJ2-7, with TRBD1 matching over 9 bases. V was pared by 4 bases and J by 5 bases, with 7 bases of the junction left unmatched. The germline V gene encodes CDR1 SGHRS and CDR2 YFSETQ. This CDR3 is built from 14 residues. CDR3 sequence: CASSPWGQGDEQYF. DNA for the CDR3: TGCGCCAGCAGCCCTTGGGGACAGGGCGACGAGCAGTACTTC.